This T cell receptor (beta chain) originates from a study of cytomegalovirus exposure and HLA in healthy donors. The protocol was immunoSEQ multiplex PCR, while the TCRdb copy is restricted to in-frame clones and leaves out a portion. The sample has 190,000 or so clones, around 83% seen once. The germline V and J ends were trimmed by 8 bases and 1 base, with 15 bases remaining between them. There are 15 residues in the CDR3. Germline V gene lookup returns CDR1 SNHLY and CDR2 FYNNEI. Sequences were obtained from PBMCs. V usage is TRBV2 and J usage is TRBJ2-1; D may be TRBD1 (6 bases). The receptor's source is a woman in her twenties or thirties in good health and CMV-seropositive. The CDR3 DNA is TGTGCCAGCCAACCAGGGGAATTGTCCTACAATGAGCAGTTCTTC. It codes for CASQPGELSYNEQFF. The variable domain in full, with the rest retrieved from reference TRBV2 and TRBJ2-1, is EPEVTQTPSHQVTQMGQEVILRCVPISNHLYFYWYRQILGQKVEFLVSFYNNEISEKSEIFDDQFSVERPDGSNFTLKIRSTKLEDSAMYFCASQPGELSYNEQFFGPGTRLTVL.